The 28 T cell receptor beta chains below all came from one sample that was sequenced in a study of ipilimumab plus nivolumab after autologous stem cell transplantation. The method was immunoSEQ multiplex PCR; TCRdb's version includes in-frame clones alone and lacks a portion of them. The sample consists of some 14,000 clones, approximately 72% of them appearing once. This specimen was PBMCs, taken in a trial of ipilimumab plus nivolumab as post-transplant consolidation. Receptor source: a male donor with primary mediastinal lymphoma.

This rearrangement joins TRBV6-1 to TRBJ2-1, with D tentatively TRBD1 or TRBD2 (5 bases each). Trimming removed 6 bases at V and 4 bases at J, with 10 bases between. The CDR3 length is 13 residues. Germline CDR1 reads MNHNS; CDR2 reads SASEGT. This CDR3 is CASRRGGYNEQFF. Here the CDR3 DNA reads TGTGCCAGCAGGAGGGGCGGGTACAATGAGCAGTTCTTC.

This clone was observed a handful of times. This chain uses TRBV19 with TRBJ1-4, with D possibly being TRBD1 (6 bases). V shed 6 bases and J shed 8 bases, with 16 bases lying between them. CDR1 and CDR2 (germline): LNHDA, SQIVND (reference sequence). CDR3 length equals 14 residues. The chain's CDR3 is CASSINRVAEKLFF. The CDR3 DNA is TGTGCCAGTAGCATCAACAGGGTTGCGGAAAAACTGTTTTTT.

This sequence joins TRBV28 and TRBJ2-7; TRBD1 agrees at 8 bases. The CDR3 has 15 amino acids. Germline trimming cut 2 bases from V and 7 bases from J; bases unmatched to any gene: 10. Germline lookup yields CDR1 MDHEN and CDR2 SYDVKM. The CDR3 spells CASSLSGQGAREQYF. CDR3 bases: TGTGCCAGCAGTTTAAGTGGGCAGGGGGCGCGAGAGCAGTACTTC.

This clone is classed as medium-sized. DNA for the CDR3: TGTGCCAGCAGCTTAGGGGAGGTTCAGCCCCAGCATTTT. This encodes CASSLGEVQPQHF. The chain uses TRBV7-9 and TRBJ1-5; no reliable D call. CDR1 is SEHNR, CDR2 FQNEAQ, per germline (reference sequence). The CDR3 has 13 residues. V lost 1 base, J lost 6 bases, and 7 bases lay in between.

This chain connects TRBV9 to TRBJ1-2, with a possible D match to TRBD1 (5 bases). CDR1 and CDR2 from the germline V gene are SGDLS and YYNGEE. Between the trimmed V and J ends, which lost 3 bases and 0 bases, there was a span of 12 bases. The CDR3 totals 15 residues. Here the CDR3 reads CASSARQLPNYGYTF. The CDR3 DNA reads as TGTGCCAGCAGCGCGCGACAGCTACCTAACTATGGCTACACCTTC. Drawing the rest from reference TRBV9 and TRBJ1-2, the complete variable domain is DSGVTQTPKHLITATGQRVTLRCSPRSGDLSVYWYQQSLDQGLQFLIQYYNGEERAKGNILERFSAQQFPDLHSELNLSSLELGDSALYFCASSARQLPNYGYTFGSGTRLTVV.

The rearrangement joins TRBV19 to TRBJ1-1; D is unclear. Germline CDR1 and CDR2: LNHDA and SQIVND (reference sequence). The V end lost 1 base, the J end lost 0 bases, and 6 bases lay between the germline ends. The CDR3 consists of 14 residues. CDR3 coding DNA: TGTGCCAGTAGTATAGGACTCATGAACACTGAAGCTTTCTTT. It encodes CASSIGLMNTEAFF.

CDR3: CASSQSGREAAGELFF. CDR3 DNA sequence: TGCGCCAGCAGTCAATCGGGTCGGGAGGCAGCCGGGGAGCTGTTTTTT. This chain connects TRBV23-1 to TRBJ2-2; 7 nucleotides align to TRBD2. TRBV23-1 is labeled an ORF, and its function is uncertain. There are 16 residues in the CDR3. V was clipped by 0 bases and J by 6 bases; unmatched bases: 7.

The rearrangement uses TRBV6-1 and TRBJ1-5; D is possibly TRBD1 (6 bases). Germline CDR1 and CDR2: MNHNS and SASEGT. V was shortened by 4 bases and J by 2 bases, with 15 bases between the two germline ends. The CDR3 spans 16 residues. The CDR3 region has the DNA TGTGCCAGCAGTGGGGGGTCGGCAGGGGGCAATCAGCCCCAGCATTTT. Encoded protein: CASSGGSAGGNQPQHF.

This clone has a single count. The chain carries TRBV11-2 and TRBJ1-1, with a possible D match to TRBD1 (6 bases). Germline lookup yields CDR1 SGHAT and CDR2 FQNNGV. Trimming removed 11 bases from V and 6 bases from J, with 19 bases in between. CDR3 length: 13 amino acids. CDR3 protein: CASVWQGSSEAFF. The CDR3 DNA sequence: TGTGCCTCCGTTTGGCAGGGGTCTTCTGAAGCTTTCTTT.

Only one count was recorded for this clone. The chain couples TRBV2 to TRBJ2-5, with TRBD2 matching over 12 bases. The ends lost 0 bases at V and 5 bases at J; junction bases unmatched: 4. CDR1 SNHLY and CDR2 FYNNEI come from the germline V gene. The CDR3 covers 16 residues. The DNA for the CDR3 is TGTGCCAGCAGTGAAGCGCTAGCGGGGGGGAGGGAGACCCAGTACTTC. As protein: CASSEALAGGRETQYF.

The sample holds a few counts of this clone. The rearrangement links TRBV7-2 to TRBJ2-7, with 8 bases that match TRBD1. The V segment lost 4 bases and the J segment 2 bases; nucleotides outside the gene matches: 4. CDR1 is SGHTA and CDR2 is FQGNSA in the germline V gene. The CDR3 spans 14 residues. The CDR3 DNA reads TGTGCCAGCAGCTCGACAGGGGATCCCTACGAGCAGTACTTC. It is translated as CASSSTGDPYEQYF.

This chain links TRBV9 with TRBJ2-7; possible D gene TRBD2, 5 bases. The CDR3 length is 15 residues. Trimming pared 0 bases from V and 3 bases from J, leaving 13 bases between. Germline loops: CDR1 SGDLS, CDR2 YYNGEE. DNA for the CDR3: TGTGCCAGCAGCGTAGGTGAGGGTTTCGGCTACGAGCAGTACTTC. Translating it yields CASSVGEGFGYEQYF.

The chain uses TRBV6-5 and TRBJ1-2; TRBD1 is a possible D gene (6 bases). The CDR3 has 12 amino acids. V was trimmed by 8 bases and J by 2 bases, leaving 9 bases between them. Germline assignment: CDR1 MNHEY and CDR2 SVGAGI. CDR3 sequence reads: CASGRGNYGYTF. In DNA form, the CDR3 reads TGTGCCAGCGGCAGGGGAAACTATGGCTACACCTTC.

This rearrangement joins TRBV23-1 to TRBJ2-2; D may be TRBD1 or TRBD2 (6 bases each). TRBV23-1 qualifies as an ORF whose function is uncertain. V was pared by 4 bases and J by 3 bases, with 12 bases between. The CDR3 consists of 15 residues. CDR3 sequence: CASSLGGTDTGELFF. CDR3 DNA: TGCGCCAGCAGTCTGGGGGGCACGGACACCGGGGAGCTGTTTTTT.

This chain links TRBV2 with TRBJ2-7; TRBD2 aligns across 15 bases. The CDR3 has 17 amino acids. Per the germline V gene, CDR1 is SNHLY and CDR2 is FYNNEI. The V and J ends lost 10 bases and 0 bases, in that order; junction bases with no gene match: 10. In DNA, the CDR3 is TGTGCCACCCACGTAGGGACTAGCGGGAGGAGCTCCTACGAGCAGTACTTC. The encoded protein is CATHVGTSGRSSYEQYF.

This clone showed up just once. This chain links TRBV9 with TRBJ2-2; possibly TRBD1 for D (6 bases). Germline V gene lookup returns CDR1 SGDLS and CDR2 YYNGEE. The CDR3 runs to 13 residues. Trimming took off 7 bases at V and 3 bases at J, with 10 bases between the two ends. The CDR3 sequence: CASGKGDTGELFF. The CDR3 region has the DNA TGTGCCAGCGGCAAGGGGGACACCGGGGAGCTGTTTTTT.

This chain uses TRBV2 with TRBJ1-6; D is possibly TRBD1 (6 bases). The CDR3 runs 17 residues. In germline, CDR1 is SNHLY, CDR2 FYNNEI. Deletions cut 6 bases from V and 0 bases from J, with 15 bases between. CDR3 sequence: CASRWGGASSYNSPLHF. In DNA form, the CDR3 reads TGTGCCAGCAGGTGGGGGGGGGCGAGCTCCTATAATTCACCCCTCCACTTT. Looking up the rest from reference TRBV2 and TRBJ1-6 gives the full variable domain: EPEVTQTPSHQVTQMGQEVILRCVPISNHLYFYWYRQILGQKVEFLVSFYNNEISEKSEIFDDQFSVERPDGSNFTLKIRSTKLEDSAMYFCASRWGGASSYNSPLHFGNGTRLTVT.

This chain connects TRBV19 to TRBJ1-1; TRBD1 aligns across 8 bases. Germline V gene sequence: CDR1 LNHDA, CDR2 SQIVND (reference sequence). The CDR3 has 14 amino acids. J lost 3 bases, V lost 6 bases, and 6 bases had no gene match. The CDR3 sequence: CASRTGRGHTEAFF. The CDR3 region has the DNA TGTGCCAGTAGAACCGGCAGGGGGCACACTGAAGCTTTCTTT.

The chain joins TRBV11-2 to TRBJ1-5; TRBD1 matches at 8 bases. V lost 0 bases to trimming and J lost 5 bases; unmatched junction nucleotides: 3. CDR1 and CDR2 (germline): SGHAT, FQNNGV. The CDR3 consists of 15 residues. The CDR3 loop reads CASSLDLTGDQPQHF. CDR3 nucleotide sequence: TGTGCCAGCAGCTTAGATCTGACAGGGGATCAGCCCCAGCATTTT.

The chain links TRBV19 to TRBJ1-4; no definite D call. V was trimmed by 8 bases and J by 2 bases, leaving 9 bases between them. From germline, CDR1 is LNHDA and CDR2 SQIVND (reference sequence). The CDR3 covers 13 residues. The CDR3 bases are TGTGCCAGTCACCCATGGACTAATGAAAAACTGTTTTTT. This gives the protein CASHPWTNEKLFF.

The chain couples TRBV18 to TRBJ1-2; 9 bases map to TRBD1. This CDR3 comprises 17 residues. J was trimmed by 7 bases and V by 0 bases; bases with no gene match: 12. Germline CDR1 and CDR2: KGHSH and LQKENI. CDR3 sequence (DNA): TGTGCCAGCTCACCACCCCCCATTACAGGGGGCGTACCTGGCTACACCTTC. The encoded protein is CASSPPPITGGVPGYTF.

The chain links TRBV7-3 to TRBJ2-1; possible D gene TRBD2, 5 bases. The CDR3 runs 15 residues. Germline V gives CDR1 SGHTA, CDR2 FQGTGA. Between the trimmed V and J ends, which lost 1 base and 7 bases, there was a span of 14 bases. The CDR3 DNA sequence: TGTGCCAGCAGCTTAATGGGTGGGAGAGGGAATGAGCAGTTCTTC. As protein: CASSLMGGRGNEQFF. Supplemented by reference TRBV7-3 and TRBJ2-1, the full variable domain reads GAGVSQTPSNKVTEKGKYVELRCDPISGHTALYWYRQSLGQGPEFLIYFQGTGAADDSGLPNDRFFAVRPEGSVSTLKIQRTERGDSAVYLCASSLMGGRGNEQFFGPGTRLTVL.

The rearrangement joins TRBV27 to TRBJ2-2, with 7 positions matching TRBD1. The ends lost 5 bases at V and 2 bases at J; junction bases unmatched: 5. The length of the CDR3 is 15 residues. Germline CDR1 and CDR2: MNHEY and SMNVEV (reference sequence). The CDR3 DNA reads as TGTGCCAGCAGTAGAAACAGGGGTAACACCGGGGAGCTGTTTTTT. Protein product: CASSRNRGNTGELFF.

The chain carries TRBV2 and TRBJ1-6; maybe TRBD1 (6 bases). The ends were cut back, 6 bases at V and 3 bases at J, with 15 bases in the middle. From germline, CDR1 is SNHLY and CDR2 FYNNEI. The CDR3 is made up of 16 amino acids. The CDR3, as DNA: TGTGCCAGCAGCGTCAGGGGAAAGGGCTATAATTCACCCCTCCACTTT. Residues: CASSVRGKGYNSPLHF.

Only a few counts were recorded for this clone. The chain couples TRBV5-4 to TRBJ1-5; a weak D match, TRBD1 (5 bases). Germline values: CDR1 SGHNT, CDR2 YYREEE (reference sequence). V was cut by 3 bases and J by 6 bases, with 19 bases left in between. The CDR3 is 16 amino acids. Written as DNA, the CDR3 is TGTGCCAGCAGCTACCAGGGACTGGCAGTGGGTCAGCCCCAGCATTTT. Its protein is CASSYQGLAVGQPQHF.

V is TRBV7-2 and J is TRBJ2-2; 7 bases align to TRBD1. Trimming took 5 bases from V and 1 from J; bases not matched to a gene: 7. CDR3 size: 16 residues. CDR1 SGHTA and CDR2 FQGNSA come from the germline V gene. CDR3 sequence reads: CASSHRQGMNTGELFF. CDR3 DNA: TGTGCCAGCAGCCACCGACAGGGCATGAACACCGGGGAGCTGTTTTTT.

This clone was counted once. This chain links TRBV6-1 with TRBJ1-1; D ambiguous. The CDR3 has 16 amino acids. Trimming shortened V by 0 bases and J by 0 bases, and 11 bases separated the two germline ends. The germline CDR1 and CDR2 sequences are MNHNS and SASEGT. CDR3 nucleotides: TGTGCCAGCAGTGAAGCGCCGCGACTGATGAACACTGAAGCTTTCTTT. Translated: CASSEAPRLMNTEAFF.

The chain couples TRBV4-1 to TRBJ2-5; TRBD1 or TRBD2 may be the D gene (5 bases each). V lost 5 bases and J 2 bases, leaving 21 bases between the germline ends. Germline V lookup: CDR1 MGHRA, CDR2 YSYEKL. The CDR3 covers 17 residues. The CDR3 coding sequence is TGCGCCAGCAGCTCAACCCAGGCCAAGGGACCTCAAGAGACCCAGTACTTC. It specifies CASSSTQAKGPQETQYF.